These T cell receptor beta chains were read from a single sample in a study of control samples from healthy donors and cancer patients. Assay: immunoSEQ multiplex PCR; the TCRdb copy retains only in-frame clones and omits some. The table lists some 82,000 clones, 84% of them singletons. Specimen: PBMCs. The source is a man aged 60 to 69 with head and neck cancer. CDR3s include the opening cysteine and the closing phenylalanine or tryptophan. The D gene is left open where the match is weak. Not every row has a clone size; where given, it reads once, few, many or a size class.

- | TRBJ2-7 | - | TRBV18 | TGTGCCAGCTCCCTTCTAGGATACCTCTCCTACGAGCAGTACTTC | CASSLLGYLSYEQYF
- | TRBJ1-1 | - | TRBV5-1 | TGCGCCAGCAGCTTGAATAGTTACTCTAACACTGAAGCTTTCTTT | CASSLNSYSNTEAFF
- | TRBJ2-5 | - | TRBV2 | TGTGCCAGCAGTGAACGGGAGACCCAGTACTTC | CASSERETQYF
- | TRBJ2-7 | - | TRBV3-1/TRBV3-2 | TGTGCCAGCAGCCAAGGGACCGAGCAGTACTTC | CASSQGTEQYF
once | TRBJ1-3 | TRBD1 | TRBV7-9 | TGTGCCAGCAGCTTAGTAGGGGGCCGCTCTGGAAACACCATATATTTT | CASSLVGGRSGNTIYF
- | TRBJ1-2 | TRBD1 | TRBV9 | TGTGCCAGCAGCCCCGGGACAGGGAGGGAATTCTATGGCTACACCTTC | CASSPGTGREFYGYTF
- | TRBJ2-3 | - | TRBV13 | TGTGCCAGCAGCTTAGGGGGTGGAACGCAGTATTTT | CASSLGGGTQYF
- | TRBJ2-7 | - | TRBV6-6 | TGTGCCAGCAGTCGGACAGAGTTCGAGCAGTACTTC | CASSRTEFEQYF
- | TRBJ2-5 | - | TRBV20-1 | TGCAGTGCTAGTCCCGCAGGGAGGGAGACCCAGTACTTC | CSASPAGRETQYF
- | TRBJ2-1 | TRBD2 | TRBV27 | TGTGCCAGCAGCTTTAGCGGGGGCCCCTACAATGAGCAGTTCTTC | CASSFSGGPYNEQFF
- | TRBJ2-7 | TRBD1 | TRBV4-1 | TGCGCCAGCAGCCAAGTCTGGGACAGTACCTACGAGCAGTACTTC | CASSQVWDSTYEQYF
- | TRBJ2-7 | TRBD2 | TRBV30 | TGTGCCTGGGCGAAGAGCGGGGGGGAGCAGTACTTC | CAWAKSGGEQYF
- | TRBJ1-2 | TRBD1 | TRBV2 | TGTGCCAGGACAGGGGATGGCTACACCTTC | CARTGDGYTF
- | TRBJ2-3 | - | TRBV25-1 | TGTGCCAGCAGGGGGGGGGCGGATACGCAGTATTTT | CASRGGADTQYF
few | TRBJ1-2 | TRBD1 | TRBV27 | TGTGCCAGCAGCTCCCCGGGACAGCGGGGAATCGGCTACACCTTC | CASSSPGQRGIGYTF
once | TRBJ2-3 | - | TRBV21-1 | TGTGCCAGCAGCAAATGGAGCCCGAGCACAGATACGCAGTATTTT | CASSKWSPSTDTQYF
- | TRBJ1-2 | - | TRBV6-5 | TGTGCCAGCAGTTACTCGAGAGGGGGACCTCTCTATGGCTACACCTTC | CASSYSRGGPLYGYTF
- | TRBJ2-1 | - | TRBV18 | TGTGCCAGCTCACCAGGGACTCGGTACAATGAGCAGTTCTTC | CASSPGTRYNEQFF
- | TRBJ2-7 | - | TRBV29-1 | TGCAGCGTTGAAGAAACCCGTCGCTCCTACGAGCAGTACTTC | CSVEETRRSYEQYF
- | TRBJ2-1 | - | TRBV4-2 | TGTGCCAGCAGCCAAGATTATGGGGTCAACAATGAGCAGTTCTTC | CASSQDYGVNNEQFF
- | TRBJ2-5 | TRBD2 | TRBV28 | TGTGCCAGCAGTTTATTTCCGACTAGCGGGAGGGCCAGGAAGACCCAGTACTTC | CASSLFPTSGRARKTQYF
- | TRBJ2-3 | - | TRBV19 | TGTGCCAGTAGTACGCAAGATACGCAGTATTTT | CASSTQDTQYF
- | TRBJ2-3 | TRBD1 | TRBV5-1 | TGCGCCAGCAGCCCGGATGGGGTGGGACAGACCACAGATACGCAGTATTTT | CASSPDGVGQTTDTQYF
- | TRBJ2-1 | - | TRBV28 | TGTGCCAGCACCGGACCGAGACTTGGTGCTGGGTACAATGAGCAGTTCTTC | CASTGPRLGAGYNEQFF
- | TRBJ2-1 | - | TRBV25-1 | TGTGCCAGCAGTGAACAGGGCAGCTTAAATGAGCAGTTCTTC | CASSEQGSLNEQFF
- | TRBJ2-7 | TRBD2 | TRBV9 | TGTGCCAGCAGCGGGGGACTAGCGGGGAACTACGAGCAGTACTTC | CASSGGLAGNYEQYF
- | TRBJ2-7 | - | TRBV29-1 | TGCAGCGTTGTGGCGTCAATGGGCGAGCAGTACTTC | CSVVASMGEQYF
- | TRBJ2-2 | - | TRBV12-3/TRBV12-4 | TGTGCCAGCAGCCGGTCCACCGGGGAGCTGTTTTTT | CASSRSTGELFF
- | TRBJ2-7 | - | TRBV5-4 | TGTGCCAGCAGCCTGGGGGCTATTCCATACGAGCAGTACTTC | CASSLGAIPYEQYF
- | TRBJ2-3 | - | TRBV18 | TGTGCCAGCTCACCACTGAGCGGGCTCCAGGGGGCAGATACGCAGTATTTT | CASSPLSGLQGADTQYF
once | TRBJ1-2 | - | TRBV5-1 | TGCGCCAGCAGCTTGGCCGGGGGGAATGGAGGCTACACCTTC | CASSLAGGNGGYTF
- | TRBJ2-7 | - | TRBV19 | TGTGCCAGTAGTATAGGGGCTCGGGAGCAGTACTTC | CASSIGAREQYF
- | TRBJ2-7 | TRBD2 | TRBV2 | TGTGCCAGCAGTGATTCGGGGGGAGGGCCCGAGCAGTACTTC | CASSDSGGGPEQYF
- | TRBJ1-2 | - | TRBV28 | TGTGCCAGCAGCCCCACAGATTACTATGGCTACACCTTC | CASSPTDYYGYTF
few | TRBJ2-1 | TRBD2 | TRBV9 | TGTGCCAGCAGGCCAGCGGGAAGCTCCTACAATGAGCAGTTCTTC | CASRPAGSSYNEQFF
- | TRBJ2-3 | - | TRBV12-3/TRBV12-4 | TGTGCCAGCAGTTTGGTCACAGATACGCAGTATTTT | CASSLVTDTQYF
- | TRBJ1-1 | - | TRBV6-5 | TGTGCCAGCTCTTTGGGGACGAACACTGAAGCTTTCTTT | CASSLGTNTEAFF
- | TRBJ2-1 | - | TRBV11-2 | TGTGCCAGCAGCTTAGCGGGTCGAGCCTACAATGAGCAGTTCTTC | CASSLAGRAYNEQFF
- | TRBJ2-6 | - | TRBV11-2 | TGTGCCAGCAGAAGGGCCGGGGCCAACGTCCTGACTTTC | CASRRAGANVLTF
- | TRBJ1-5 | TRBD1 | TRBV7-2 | TGTGCCAGCAGCTCGGGACAGGGGGGCAATCAGCCCCAGCATTTT | CASSSGQGGNQPQHF
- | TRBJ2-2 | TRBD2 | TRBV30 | TGTGCCTGGAGCCCCAACCTTTCTACTAGCGCCGTGAGGGCCGGGGAGCTGTTTTTT | CAWSPNLSTSAVRAGELFF
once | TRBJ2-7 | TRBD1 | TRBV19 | TGTGCCAGTAGTATAGCAACCCGCGGGACAGGCCTCCGGGAGCAGTACTTC | CASSIATRGTGLREQYF
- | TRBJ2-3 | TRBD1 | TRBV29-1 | TGCAGCGCTGACAGGGGGGCCACAGATACGCAGTATTTT | CSADRGATDTQYF
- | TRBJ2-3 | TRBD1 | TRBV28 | TGTGCCAGCAGTCAACCGGGACAGGGCCCAGATACGCAGTATTTT | CASSQPGQGPDTQYF
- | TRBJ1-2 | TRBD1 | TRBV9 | TGTGCCAGCAGCGTAGAAACAGGGGGTGGCTACACCTTC | CASSVETGGGYTF
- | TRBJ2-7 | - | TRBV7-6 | TGTGCCAGCAGCTTAGAGATCACACCCAACCCCTACGAGCAGTACTTC | CASSLEITPNPYEQYF
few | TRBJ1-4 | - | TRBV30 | TGTGCCCGGAAACTAGCAACTAATGAAAAACTGTTTTTT | CARKLATNEKLFF
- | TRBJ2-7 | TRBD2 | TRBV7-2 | TGTGCCAGCAGCAGGCTAGCGGGGGCCAGCTACGAGCAGTACTTC | CASSRLAGASYEQYF
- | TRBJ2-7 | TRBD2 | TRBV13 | TGTGCCAGCAGTTTCGTAGCGGGATCTCACTACGAGCAGTACTTC | CASSFVAGSHYEQYF
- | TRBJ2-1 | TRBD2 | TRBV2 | TGTGCCAGCAGCCTCGGGACTAGCGGGCCCGGACGGGATGAGCAGTTCTTC | CASSLGTSGPGRDEQFF
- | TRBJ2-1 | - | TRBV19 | TGTGCCAGTAGTATAGGTTGGTCGCCCCCAACTGAGCAGTTCTTC | CASSIGWSPPTEQFF
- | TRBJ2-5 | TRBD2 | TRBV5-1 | TGCGCCAGCAGCTTGTCGGCGGGAGGGGGGGAGACCCAGTACTTC | CASSLSAGGGETQYF
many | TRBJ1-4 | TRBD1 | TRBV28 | TGTGCCAGCAGTTTCCCGGGACAGGGGCTTGAAAAACTGTTTTTT | CASSFPGQGLEKLFF
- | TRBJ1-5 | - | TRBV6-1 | TGTGCCAGCAGTGAAGCTTTCCAGCCCCAGCATTTT | CASSEAFQPQHF
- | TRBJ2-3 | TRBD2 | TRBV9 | TGTGCCGGGTCTAGCGGGTTAACAGATACGCAGTATTTT | CAGSSGLTDTQYF